The 18 T cell receptor beta chains listed next were all sequenced from one sample in a study of beta chain features in type 1 diabetes. Notes on the study in general: People with Type 1 diabetes carried modestly yet significantly shorter TCRB CDR3s in all four CD4+ subsets.

Every isolated RNA sample was fully reverse transcribed, so sequencing captured expressed TCRB transcripts. Clones were sequenced by immunoSEQ multiplex PCR, and TCRdb holds only the in-frame ones, with some missing. The repertoire holds some 250,000 clones, with approximately 15% as singletons. These receptors lack a known antigen. Sequenced: naive CD4+ T cells from blood. These receptors came from a man aged 25-40 years with type 1 diabetes.

CDR3 bases: TGTGCCCGAAGCCCCCGAGGGCTAGCGGGAGGTACATCCTACGAGCAGTACTTC. This encodes CARSPRGLAGGTSYEQYF. J is TRBJ2-7 and V is TRBV9, with 11 bases that match TRBD2. Losses at the gene ends were 10 bases for V and 1 base for J; bases not matched to a gene: 19. The CDR3 consists of 18 residues. CDR1 and CDR2 (germline): SGDLS, YYNGEE.

The chain recombines TRBV12-5 with TRBJ2-5, with TRBD1 identical over 7 bases. The CDR3 has 15 amino acids. Germline CDR1 and CDR2: LGHNT and FRNRAP. V lost 4 bases, J lost 2 bases, and 7 bases stayed unmatched. For the CDR3, the DNA is TGTGCTAGTGGTTCGTACAGACAGGGTCAAGAGACCCAGTACTTC. As protein: CASGSYRQGQETQYF.

The gene calls are TRBV30 and TRBJ1-2, with D unclear. Germline V lookup: CDR1 GTSNPN, CDR2 SVGIG (reference sequence). Trimming stripped 3 bases from V and 0 bases from J, with 8 bases between. There are 13 residues in the CDR3. The CDR3 coding sequence is TGTGCCTGGAGGGAAACAGCTAACTATGGCTACACCTTC. Protein: CAWRETANYGYTF.

The V call is TRBV14, the J call TRBJ1-5; TRBD1 is a possible D gene (6 bases). Germline CDR1 and CDR2: SGHDN and FVKESK. The length of the CDR3 is 13 residues. V was cut by 9 bases and J by 0 bases, with 9 bases left in between. The CDR3 sequence: CASWTDSNQPQHF. The CDR3 DNA reads as TGTGCCAGTTGGACAGATAGCAATCAGCCCCAGCATTTT.

The chain uses TRBV29-1 and TRBJ2-7; TRBD2 aligns across 7 bases. The germline gives CDR1 SQVTM, CDR2 ANQGSEA. After removal of 0 bases from V and 2 bases from J, the junction contained 10 bases not matched to a gene. CDR3 length equals 16 residues. CDR3 bases: TGCAGCGTTGAAGACCAAGCGGGACTCCACACCTACGAGCAGTACTTC. It is translated as CSVEDQAGLHTYEQYF.

On this clone: Germline and junction disagree at one end, which may indicate a read error. J is TRBJ2-1 and V is TRBV9; 14 nucleotides align to TRBD2. Germline CDR1 and CDR2: SGDLS and YYNGEE. This CDR3 spans 14 amino acids. The CDR3: CASSVSGTSGGLVF. The CDR3 nucleotides are TGTGCCAGCAGCGTTTCCGGGACTAGCGGGGGTTTGGTCTTC.

In nucleotides, the CDR3 is TGTGCCTGGAGTCCGGAGGTCGCGGGGGGGACTGAAGCTTTCTTT. This sequence encodes CAWSPEVAGGTEAFF. V gene TRBV30 combines with J gene TRBJ1-1, with D possibly being TRBD1 (5 bases). The V gene's germline CDR1 is GTSNPN and CDR2 SVGIG (reference sequence). The CDR3 runs 15 residues. Trimming left V 2 bases short and J 5 bases short, with 18 bases between.

This clone has just a few counts. Other DNA sequences of this sample code for an identical CDR3. V and J are TRBV5-1 and TRBJ2-7; 8 nucleotides align to TRBD1. The CDR3 is 14 residues long. Germline V CDR1 and CDR2: SGHRS, YFSETQ. J lost 2 bases, V lost 3 bases, and 4 bases had no gene match. The DNA for the CDR3 is TGCGCCAGCAGCTCCGGACAGGGAACCTACGAGCAGTACTTC. Protein product: CASSSGQGTYEQYF. The variable domain in full, with the rest retrieved from reference TRBV5-1 and TRBJ2-7, is KAGVTQTPRYLIKTRGQQVTLSCSPISGHRSVSWYQQTPGQGLQFLFEYFSETQRNKGNFPGRFSGRQFSNSRSEMNVSTLELGDSALYLCASSSGQGTYEQYFGPGTRLTVT.

This clone was seen only a few times. The V call is TRBV9, the J call TRBJ1-6, with no clear D. V shed 0 bases and J shed 7 bases, with 8 bases lying between them. This CDR3 spans 14 amino acids. The germline V gene encodes CDR1 SGDLS and CDR2 YYNGEE. The CDR3, as DNA: TGTGCCAGCAGCGTAGGCACAGACAATTCACCCCTCCACTTT. Translated: CASSVGTDNSPLHF.

This clone was seen a few times. The V call is TRBV4-1, the J call TRBJ1-2, with 8 bases matching TRBD1. Unmatched junction bases numbered 4, after V lost 0 bases and J lost 7 bases. Germline V lookup: CDR1 MGHRA, CDR2 YSYEKL. The CDR3 is made up of 14 amino acids. CDR3 residues: CASSQEPGGFGYTF. Written as DNA, the CDR3 is TGCGCCAGCAGCCAAGAACCAGGGGGCTTTGGCTACACCTTC.

This clone showed up just a few times. This chain connects TRBV15 to TRBJ2-1; TRBD2 agrees at 10 bases. CDR1 LNHNV and CDR2 YYDKDF come from the germline V gene (reference sequence). This CDR3 comprises 16 residues. V lost 3 bases and J lost 5; bases outside the gene matches: 7. The CDR3 spells CATSSLAGEVDNEQFF. In DNA form, the CDR3 reads TGTGCCACCAGCAGCCTAGCGGGAGAGGTTGACAATGAGCAGTTCTTC.

In this sample, this clone turned up a few times. The chain uses TRBV5-1 and TRBJ1-1; D unclear. The V gene's germline CDR1 is SGHRS and CDR2 YFSETQ. The germline V and J ends were trimmed by 5 bases and 0 bases, with 11 bases remaining between them. The CDR3 runs to 14 residues. The CDR3 DNA sequence: TGCGCCAGCAGTTCGGGTCTGCTGAACACTGAAGCTTTCTTT. This codes for CASSSGLLNTEAFF.

The rearrangement uses TRBV7-9 and TRBJ2-3; maybe TRBD1 (5 bases). Germline V CDR1 and CDR2: SEHNR, FQNEAQ (reference sequence). V lost 4 bases, J lost 0 bases, and 14 bases lay in between. The CDR3 has 16 residues. CDR3 in amino acids: CASSSGWAGSTDTQYF. CDR3 in DNA: TGTGCCAGCAGCTCCGGTTGGGCAGGGAGCACAGATACGCAGTATTTT.

This sequence joins TRBV5-6 and TRBJ2-5, with 7 bases lining up with TRBD1. CDR1 is SGHDT, CDR2 YYEEEE, per germline. V was pared by 4 bases and J by 5 bases, with 5 bases of the junction left unmatched. The CDR3 contains 13 residues. This CDR3 is CASSPTGVETQYF. As DNA, the CDR3 is TGTGCCAGCAGCCCCACAGGGGTGGAGACCCAGTACTTC.

There are a few counts of this clone. The V call is TRBV11-2, the J call TRBJ2-1; 7 bases line up with TRBD2. Per the germline V gene, CDR1 is SGHAT and CDR2 is FQNNGV. The CDR3 spans 15 residues. J lost 7 bases, V lost 4 bases, and 10 bases had no gene match. The CDR3 loop is CASSSIGGTRNEQFF. The DNA for the CDR3 is TGTGCCAGCAGCTCGATCGGGGGGACCCGGAATGAGCAGTTCTTC.

This clone was observed a handful of times. The chain employs TRBV27 and TRBJ1-2; D possibly corresponds to TRBD1 (5 bases). The CDR3 totals 14 residues. Germline V CDR1 and CDR2: MNHEY, SMNVEV (reference sequence). V shed 3 bases and J shed 5 bases, with 13 bases lying between them. The CDR3 sequence: CASSFRDFGYGYTF. The CDR3 region has the DNA TGTGCCAGCAGTTTCAGGGATTTTGGGTATGGCTACACCTTC.

The chain carries TRBV30 and TRBJ1-5; D is possibly TRBD1 (5 bases). CDR3 length: 16 residues. Germline lookup yields CDR1 GTSNPN and CDR2 SVGIG (reference sequence). The V and J ends lost 0 bases and 2 bases respectively, with 14 bases between them. The CDR3 reads CAWSVLGGEGNQPQHF. CDR3 coding DNA: TGTGCCTGGAGTGTACTCGGGGGAGAGGGCAATCAGCCCCAGCATTTT. The full variable domain, with the rest looked up from reference TRBV30 and TRBJ1-5, is SQTIHQWPATLVQPVGSPLSLECTVEGTSNPNLYWYRQAAGRGLQLLFYSVGIGQISSEVPQNLSASRPQDRQFILSSKKLLLSDSGFYLCAWSVLGGEGNQPQHFGDGTRLSIL.

The gene calls are TRBV18 and TRBJ2-7, with 9 bases aligning to TRBD2. Germline trimming cut 3 bases from V and 2 bases from J; bases unmatched to any gene: 5. Germline loops: CDR1 KGHSH, CDR2 LQKENI. The CDR3 is 15 residues long. CDR3 loop: CASSPRLADAYEQYF. In DNA, the CDR3 is TGTGCCAGCTCACCCCGACTAGCGGACGCCTACGAGCAGTACTTC. Variable domain in full (rest from reference TRBV18 and TRBJ2-7): NAGVMQNPRHLVRRRGQEARLRCSPMKGHSHVYWYRQLPEEGLKFMVYLQKENIIDESGMPKERFSAEFPKEGPSILRIQQVVRGDSAAYFCASSPRLADAYEQYFGPGTRLTVT.